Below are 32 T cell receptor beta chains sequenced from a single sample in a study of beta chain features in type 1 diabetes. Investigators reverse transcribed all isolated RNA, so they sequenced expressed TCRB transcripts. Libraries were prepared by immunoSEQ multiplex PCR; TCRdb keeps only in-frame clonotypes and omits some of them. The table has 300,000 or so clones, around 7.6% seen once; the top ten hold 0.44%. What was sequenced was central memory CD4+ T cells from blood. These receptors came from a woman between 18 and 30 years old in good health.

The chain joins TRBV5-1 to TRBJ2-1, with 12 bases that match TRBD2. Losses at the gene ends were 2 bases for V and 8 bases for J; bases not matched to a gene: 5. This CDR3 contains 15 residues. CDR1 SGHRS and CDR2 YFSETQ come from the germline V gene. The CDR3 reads CASSLLAGGSDEQFF. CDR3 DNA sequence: TGCGCCAGCAGCTTACTAGCGGGAGGAAGCGATGAGCAGTTCTTC.

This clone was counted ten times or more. Here the CDR3 reads CASSEVPHTGELFF. The CDR3 coding sequence is TGTGCCAGCAGTGAAGTCCCACACACCGGGGAGCTGTTTTTT. J is TRBJ2-2 and V is TRBV6-1; D gene unclear. The V gene's germline CDR1 is MNHNS and CDR2 SASEGT. Trimming stripped 1 base from V and 3 bases from J, with 6 bases between. The CDR3 contains 14 residues.

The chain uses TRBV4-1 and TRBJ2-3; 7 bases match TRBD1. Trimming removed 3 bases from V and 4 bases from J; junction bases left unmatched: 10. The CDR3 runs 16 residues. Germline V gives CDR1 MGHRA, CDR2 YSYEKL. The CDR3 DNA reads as TGCGCCAGCAGCCAGCCAAGACAGGGTGTGGCAGATACGCAGTATTTT. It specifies CASSQPRQGVADTQYF.

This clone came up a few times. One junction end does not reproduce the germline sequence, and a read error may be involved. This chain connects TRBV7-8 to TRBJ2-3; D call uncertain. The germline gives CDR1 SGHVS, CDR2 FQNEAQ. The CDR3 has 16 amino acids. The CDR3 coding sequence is TGTGCCAGCAGCCTCACACTACGCTCGCTTGGAAACCTCTATGTTTTT. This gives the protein CASSLTLRSLGNLYVF.

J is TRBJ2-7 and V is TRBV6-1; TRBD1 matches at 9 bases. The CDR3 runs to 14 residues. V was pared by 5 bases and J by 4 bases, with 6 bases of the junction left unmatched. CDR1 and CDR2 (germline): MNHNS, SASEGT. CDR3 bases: TGTGCCAGCAGTCCTACAGGGGGCTCATACGAGCAGTACTTC. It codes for CASSPTGGSYEQYF.

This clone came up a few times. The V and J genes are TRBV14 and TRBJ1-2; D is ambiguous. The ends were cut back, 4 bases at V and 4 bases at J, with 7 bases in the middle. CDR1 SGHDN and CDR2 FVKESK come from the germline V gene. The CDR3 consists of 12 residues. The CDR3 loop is CASSPLSYGYTF. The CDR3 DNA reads TGTGCCAGCAGCCCATTGAGCTATGGCTACACCTTC.

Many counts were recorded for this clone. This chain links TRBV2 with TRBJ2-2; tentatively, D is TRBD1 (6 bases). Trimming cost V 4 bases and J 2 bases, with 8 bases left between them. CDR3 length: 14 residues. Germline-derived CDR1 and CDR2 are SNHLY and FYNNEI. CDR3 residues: CASSGDTNTGELFF. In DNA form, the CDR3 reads TGTGCCAGCAGTGGGGACACTAACACCGGGGAGCTGTTTTTT.

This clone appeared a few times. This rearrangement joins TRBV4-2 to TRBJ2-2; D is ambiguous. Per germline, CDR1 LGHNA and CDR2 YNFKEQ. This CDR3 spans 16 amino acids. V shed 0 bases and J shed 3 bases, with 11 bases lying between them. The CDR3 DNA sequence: TGTGCCAGCAGCCAAGATCTGTTTATCCACACCGGGGAGCTGTTTTTT. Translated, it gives CASSQDLFIHTGELFF.

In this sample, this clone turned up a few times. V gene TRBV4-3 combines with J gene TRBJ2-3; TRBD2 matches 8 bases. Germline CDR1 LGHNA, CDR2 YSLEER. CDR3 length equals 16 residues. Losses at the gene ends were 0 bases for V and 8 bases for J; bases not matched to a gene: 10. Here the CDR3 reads CASSQEAGTRPGTQYF. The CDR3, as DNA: TGCGCCAGCAGCCAAGAAGCCGGGACTAGACCGGGTACGCAGTATTTT.

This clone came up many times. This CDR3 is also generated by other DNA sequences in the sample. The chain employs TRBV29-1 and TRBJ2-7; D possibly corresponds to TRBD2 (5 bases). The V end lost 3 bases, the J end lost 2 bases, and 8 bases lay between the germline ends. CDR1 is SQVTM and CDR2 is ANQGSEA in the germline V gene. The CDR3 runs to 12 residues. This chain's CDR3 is CSVDGGPYEQYF. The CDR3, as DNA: TGCAGCGTTGATGGAGGTCCCTACGAGCAGTACTTC.

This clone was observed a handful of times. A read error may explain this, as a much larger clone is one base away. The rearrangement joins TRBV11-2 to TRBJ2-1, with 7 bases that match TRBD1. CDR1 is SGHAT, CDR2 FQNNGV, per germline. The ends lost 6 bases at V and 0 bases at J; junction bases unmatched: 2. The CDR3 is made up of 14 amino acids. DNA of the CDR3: TGTGCCAGCAGACGGGACAGCTCCTACAATGAGCAGTTCTTC. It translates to CASRRDSSYNEQFF.

In nucleotides, the CDR3 is TGTGCCAGCAGCTCATGGTCAACAACTAATGAAAAACTGTTTTTT. Translated: CASSSWSTTNEKLFF. The chain carries TRBV7-2 and TRBJ1-4, with unresolved D. V dropped 4 bases and J dropped 0 bases, with 9 bases sitting between them. CDR1 and CDR2 (germline): SGHTA, FQGNSA. The CDR3 is 15 amino acids.

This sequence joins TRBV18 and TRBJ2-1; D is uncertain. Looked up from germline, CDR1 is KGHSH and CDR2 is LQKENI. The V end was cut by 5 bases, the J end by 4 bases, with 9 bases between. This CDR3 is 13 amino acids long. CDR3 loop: CASSNSGYNEQFF. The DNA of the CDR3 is TGTGCCAGCTCAAATTCAGGTTACAATGAGCAGTTCTTC.

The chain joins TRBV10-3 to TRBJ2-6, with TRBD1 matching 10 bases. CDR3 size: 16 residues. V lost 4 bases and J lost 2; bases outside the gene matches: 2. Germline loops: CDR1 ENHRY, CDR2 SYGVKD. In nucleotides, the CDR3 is TGTGCCATCAGTGGGGACAGGGGAACTGGGGCCAACGTCCTGACTTTC. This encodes CAISGDRGTGANVLTF.

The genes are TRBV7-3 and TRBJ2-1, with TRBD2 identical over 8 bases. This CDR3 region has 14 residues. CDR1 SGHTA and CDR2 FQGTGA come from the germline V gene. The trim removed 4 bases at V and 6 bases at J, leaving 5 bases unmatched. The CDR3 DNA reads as TGTGCCAGCAGCTCGGGACTAGTTCCCAATGAGCAGTTCTTC. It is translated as CASSSGLVPNEQFF.

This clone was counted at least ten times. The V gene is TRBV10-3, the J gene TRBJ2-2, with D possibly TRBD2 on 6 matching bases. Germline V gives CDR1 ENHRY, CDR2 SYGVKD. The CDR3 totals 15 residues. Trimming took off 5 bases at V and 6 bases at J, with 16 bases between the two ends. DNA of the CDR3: TGTGCCATCAGTAAGGACCTACCGGGGGCCGGGGAGCTGTTTTTT. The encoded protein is CAISKDLPGAGELFF.

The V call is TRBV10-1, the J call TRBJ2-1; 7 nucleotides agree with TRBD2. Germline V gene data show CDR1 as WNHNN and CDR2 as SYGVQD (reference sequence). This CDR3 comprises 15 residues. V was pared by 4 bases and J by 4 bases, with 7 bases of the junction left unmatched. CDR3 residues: CASSGSGTKYNEQFF. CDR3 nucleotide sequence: TGCGCCAGCAGTGGGTCCGGGACTAAATACAATGAGCAGTTCTTC.

The CDR3 region is CASSVGTSKTDTQYF. The CDR3 DNA follows: TGCGCCAGCAGCGTCGGGACTAGCAAGACAGATACGCAGTATTTT. The chain carries TRBV5-1 and TRBJ2-3, with 9 bases identical to TRBD2. J was trimmed by 3 bases and V by 4 bases; bases with no gene match: 6. The CDR3 spans 15 residues. Germline CDR1 and CDR2: SGHRS and YFSETQ. The full variable domain, in which reference TRBV5-1 and TRBJ2-3 provide the parts outside the CDR3, is KAGVTQTPRYLIKTRGQQVTLSCSPISGHRSVSWYQQTPGQGLQFLFEYFSETQRNKGNFPGRFSGRQFSNSRSEMNVSTLELGDSALYLCASSVGTSKTDTQYFGPGTRLTVL.

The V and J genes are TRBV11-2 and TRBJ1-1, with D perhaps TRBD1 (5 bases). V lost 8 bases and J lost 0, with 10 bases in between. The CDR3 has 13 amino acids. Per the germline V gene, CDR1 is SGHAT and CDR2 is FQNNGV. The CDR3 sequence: CASSRDMNTEAFF. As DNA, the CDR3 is TGTGCCAGCTCCAGGGATATGAACACTGAAGCTTTCTTT.

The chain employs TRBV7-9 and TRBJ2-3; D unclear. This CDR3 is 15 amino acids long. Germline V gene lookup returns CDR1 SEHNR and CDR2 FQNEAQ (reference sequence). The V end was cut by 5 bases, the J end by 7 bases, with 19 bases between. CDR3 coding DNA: TGTGCCAGCAGCCCCGTTCCGATGGGGATGCATACGCAGTATTTT. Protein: CASSPVPMGMHTQYF.

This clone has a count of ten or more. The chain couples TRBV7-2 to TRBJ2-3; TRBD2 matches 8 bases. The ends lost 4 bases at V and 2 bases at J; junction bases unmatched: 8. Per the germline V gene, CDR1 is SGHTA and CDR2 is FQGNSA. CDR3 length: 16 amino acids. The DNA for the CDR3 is TGTGCCAGCAGCTCCAATGTAGCGGGATCCACAGATACGCAGTATTTT. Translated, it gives CASSSNVAGSTDTQYF.

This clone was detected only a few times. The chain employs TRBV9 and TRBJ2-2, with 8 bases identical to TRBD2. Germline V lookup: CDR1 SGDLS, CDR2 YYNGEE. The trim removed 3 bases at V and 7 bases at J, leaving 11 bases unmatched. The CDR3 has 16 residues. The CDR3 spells CASSADTGLVNGELFF. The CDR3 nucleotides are TGTGCCAGCAGCGCAGACACGGGACTAGTAAACGGGGAGCTGTTTTTT.

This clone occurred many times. The CDR3 DNA reads as TGTGCCAGCAGCCCGATCGCTAGCGGGACGAAGACCCAGTACTTC. This sequence encodes CASSPIASGTKTQYF. The chain has TRBV7-3 and TRBJ2-5, with 9 bases lining up with TRBD2. Germline V gene lookup returns CDR1 SGHTA and CDR2 FQGTGA. The V and J ends lost 5 bases and 6 bases, in that order; junction bases with no gene match: 10. The CDR3 length is 15 residues. Full variable domain (rest looked up from reference TRBV7-3 and TRBJ2-5): GAGVSQTPSNKVTEKGKYVELRCDPISGHTALYWYRQSLGQGPEFLIYFQGTGAADDSGLPNDRFFAVRPEGSVSTLKIQRTERGDSAVYLCASSPIASGTKTQYFGPGTRLLVL.

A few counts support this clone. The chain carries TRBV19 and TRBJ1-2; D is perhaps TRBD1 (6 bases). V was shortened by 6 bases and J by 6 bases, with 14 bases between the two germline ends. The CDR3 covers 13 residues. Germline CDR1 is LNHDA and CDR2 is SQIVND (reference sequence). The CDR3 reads CASSRRQADGYTF. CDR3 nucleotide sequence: TGTGCCAGTAGCCGCCGACAGGCGGATGGCTACACCTTC. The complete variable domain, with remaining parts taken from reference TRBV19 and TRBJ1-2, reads DGGITQSPKYLFRKEGQNVTLSCEQNLNHDAMYWYRQDPGQGLRLIYYSQIVNDFQKGDIAEGYSVSREKKESFPLTVTSAQKNPTAFYLCASSRRQADGYTFGSGTRLTVV.

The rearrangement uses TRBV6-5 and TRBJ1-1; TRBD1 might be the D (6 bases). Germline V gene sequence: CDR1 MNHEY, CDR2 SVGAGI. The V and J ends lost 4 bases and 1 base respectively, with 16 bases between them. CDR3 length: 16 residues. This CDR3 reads CASSSRLQGQNTEAFF. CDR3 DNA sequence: TGTGCCAGCAGTTCCCGACTTCAGGGGCAGAACACTGAAGCTTTCTTT.

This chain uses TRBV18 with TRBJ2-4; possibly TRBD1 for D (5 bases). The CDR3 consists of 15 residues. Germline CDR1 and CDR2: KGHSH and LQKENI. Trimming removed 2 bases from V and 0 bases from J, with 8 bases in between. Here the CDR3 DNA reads TGTGCCAGCTCACCAGACAGAATAGCCAAAAACATTCAGTACTTC. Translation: CASSPDRIAKNIQYF.

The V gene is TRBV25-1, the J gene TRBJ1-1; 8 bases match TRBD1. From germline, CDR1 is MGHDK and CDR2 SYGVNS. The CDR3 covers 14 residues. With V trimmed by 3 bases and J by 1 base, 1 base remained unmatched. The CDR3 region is CASSETGENTEAFF. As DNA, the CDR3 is TGTGCCAGCAGTGAGACAGGGGAGAACACTGAAGCTTTCTTT.

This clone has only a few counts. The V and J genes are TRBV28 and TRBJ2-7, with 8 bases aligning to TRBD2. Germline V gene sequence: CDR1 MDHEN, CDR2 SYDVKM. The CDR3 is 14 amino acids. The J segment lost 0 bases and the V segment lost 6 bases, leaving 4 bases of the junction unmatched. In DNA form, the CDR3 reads TGTGCCAGCAGGCCGGGGACTAGCTCCTACGAGCAGTACTTC. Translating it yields CASRPGTSSYEQYF.

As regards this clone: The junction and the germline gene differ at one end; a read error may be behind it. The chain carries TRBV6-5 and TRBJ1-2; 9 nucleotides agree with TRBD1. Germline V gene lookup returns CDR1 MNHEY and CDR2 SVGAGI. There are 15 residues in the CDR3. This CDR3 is CASSQPGQGNYGCTF. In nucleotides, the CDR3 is TGTGCCAGCAGCCAACCGGGACAGGGAAACTATGGCTGCACCTTC.

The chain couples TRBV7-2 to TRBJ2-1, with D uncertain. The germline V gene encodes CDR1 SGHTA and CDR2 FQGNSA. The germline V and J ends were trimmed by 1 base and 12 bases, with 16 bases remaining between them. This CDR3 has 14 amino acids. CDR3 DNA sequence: TGTGCCAGCAGCTTAGAGGGCTCCCCGAGTGGGCAGTTCTTC. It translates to CASSLEGSPSGQFF.

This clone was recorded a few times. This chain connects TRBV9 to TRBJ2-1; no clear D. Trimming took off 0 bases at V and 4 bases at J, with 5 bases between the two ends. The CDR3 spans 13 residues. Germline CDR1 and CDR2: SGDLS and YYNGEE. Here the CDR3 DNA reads TGTGCCAGCAGCGTAGGAGTGTACAATGAGCAGTTCTTC. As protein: CASSVGVYNEQFF. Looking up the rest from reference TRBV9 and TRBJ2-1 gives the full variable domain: DSGVTQTPKHLITATGQRVTLRCSPRSGDLSVYWYQQSLDQGLQFLIQYYNGEERAKGNILERFSAQQFPDLHSELNLSSLELGDSALYFCASSVGVYNEQFFGPGTRLTVL.

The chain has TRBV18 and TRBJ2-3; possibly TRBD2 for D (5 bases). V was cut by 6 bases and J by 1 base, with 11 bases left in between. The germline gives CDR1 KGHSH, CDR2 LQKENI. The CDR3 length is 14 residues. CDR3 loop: CASSRGGGTDTQYF. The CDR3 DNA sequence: TGTGCCAGCTCCCGGGGTGGGGGCACAGATACGCAGTATTTT. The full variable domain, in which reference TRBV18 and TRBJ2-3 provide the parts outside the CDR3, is NAGVMQNPRHLVRRRGQEARLRCSPMKGHSHVYWYRQLPEEGLKFMVYLQKENIIDESGMPKERFSAEFPKEGPSILRIQQVVRGDSAAYFCASSRGGGTDTQYFGPGTRLTVL.